This TCR beta chain was obtained from a study of immune evolution from preneoplasia to lung adenocarcinoma. Germline CDR1 and CDR2: ENHRY and SYGVKD. The CDR3 spans 13 residues. The V end was cut by 6 bases, the J end by 4 bases, with 10 bases between. Generated by immunoSEQ multiplex PCR, the TCRdb table keeps only in-frame clones and is missing some. The sample yields 14,000 to 15,000 clones, more than 65% seen once. This clonotype was obtained from a person between 55 and 80 years old with lung adenocarcinoma. This chain joins TRBV10-3 and TRBJ1-3; D is perhaps TRBD1 (5 bases). The material sequenced was FFPE minimally invasive lung adenocarcinoma tissue. The CDR3 DNA is TGTGCCATCAGCCGGGACGGCGGAAACACCATATATTTT. Protein product: CAISRDGGNTIYF.